The 7 T cell receptor beta chains given below trace back to one sample, sequenced in a study of radiotherapy plus CTLA-4 blockade in lung cancer. TCRdb's table, derived via immunoSEQ multiplex PCR, lists solely in-frame clones and lacks some. The data show 80,000 to 95,000 clones, roughly 87% seen once. The specimen was peripheral blood, collected from a patient treated with radiotherapy plus ipilimumab. All receptors come from a human donor with non-small cell lung cancer who had stable disease on radiotherapy plus ipilimumab.

J is TRBJ1-1 and V is TRBV7-6; TRBD1 might be the D (5 bases). V dropped 4 bases and J dropped 1 base, with 7 bases sitting between them. There are 13 residues in the CDR3. The germline gives CDR1 SGHVS, CDR2 FNYEAQ. The CDR3 is CASSSQGNTEAFF. CDR3 bases: TGTGCCAGCAGCTCCCAGGGGAACACTGAAGCTTTCTTT.

This rearrangement joins TRBV6-5 to TRBJ1-2; 7 nucleotides agree with TRBD1. In germline, CDR1 is MNHEY, CDR2 SVGAGI. After removal of 0 bases from V and 9 bases from J, the junction contained 4 bases not matched to a gene. This CDR3 has 13 residues. CDR3 sequence reads: CASSYSTDRSYTF. Here the CDR3 DNA reads TGTGCCAGCAGTTACTCGACGGACAGGAGCTACACCTTC.

The CDR3 spells CASTGQLNEKLFF. CDR3 coding DNA: TGCGCCAGCACCGGACAGCTGAATGAAAAACTGTTTTTT. The chain has TRBV10-2 and TRBJ1-4; maybe TRBD1 (6 bases). The CDR3 consists of 13 residues. V was trimmed by 7 bases and J by 5 bases, leaving 11 bases between them. CDR1 WSHSY and CDR2 SAAADI come from the germline V gene.

J is TRBJ2-3 and V is TRBV2; 10 bases fit TRBD1. In germline, CDR1 is SNHLY, CDR2 FYNNEI. This CDR3 has 15 amino acids. With V trimmed by 6 bases and J by 4 bases, 7 bases remained unmatched. The CDR3 region has the DNA TGTGCCAGCAGGACCCGACAGGGGGCTCCAGATACGCAGTATTTT. Translated: CASRTRQGAPDTQYF.

V gene TRBV5-5 combines with J gene TRBJ2-7; D uncertain. The V end was cut by 2 bases, the J end by 0 bases, with 12 bases between. This CDR3 contains 15 residues. Germline V gene lookup returns CDR1 SGHKS and CDR2 YYEKEE (reference sequence). Written as DNA, the CDR3 is TGTGCCAGCAGCTTTATAGGGCAGACCTCCTACGAGCAGTACTTC. Encoded protein: CASSFIGQTSYEQYF.

The chain combines TRBV28 with TRBJ1-5; a possible D gene is TRBD1 (5 bases). CDR3 length: 12 residues. Looked up from germline, CDR1 is MDHEN and CDR2 is SYDVKM. V lost 8 bases to trimming and J lost 7 bases, with 12 bases between them. The CDR3 nucleotides are TGTGCCAGCCGTTCCGGGGGGCAGCCCCAGCATTTT. It yields the protein CASRSGGQPQHF.

The chain joins TRBV27 to TRBJ2-3, with D uncertain. Germline lookup yields CDR1 MNHEY and CDR2 SMNVEV (reference sequence). The CDR3 length is 14 residues. With 6 bases removed from V and 8 bases from J, the gap between germline ends came to 18 bases. Written as DNA, the CDR3 is TGTGCCAGCAGAGGTGAACTTGTACCACCTACGCAGTATTTT. The encoded protein is CASRGELVPPTQYF.